A selection of T cell receptor beta chains follows, all from one sample in a study of Ad26.COV2.S vaccination and SARS-CoV-2 variants. The repertoire was sequenced with immunoSEQ multiplex PCR; TCRdb's copy has only in-frame clones and lacks some. The table includes about 350,000 clones, approximately 84% detected once. Here the sequenced sample was peripheral blood, taken in a trial of Ad26.COV2.S vaccine versus placebo. Receptor source: a person aged 18-65 years who received the Ad26.COV2.S COVID-19 vaccine or a placebo. Each CDR3 is given with its conserved first and last residue. The D gene is left open where the match is weak. Size values are once, few and many counts, or a class for expanded clones, and some rows have none.

j_call | d_call | v_call | clone_size | cdr3_aa | cdr3_nt
TRBJ2-3 | - | TRBV14 | - | CASSQEGSRGLDTQYF | TGTGCCAGCAGCCAAGAGGGTTCCCGGGGGTTAGATACGCAGTATTTT
TRBJ1-1 | TRBD1 | TRBV6-5 | - | CASSYGQAAFF | TGTGCCAGCAGTTACGGACAGGCGGCTTTCTTT
TRBJ2-3 | TRBD1 | TRBV7-2 | - | CASSRDSRSYTQYF | TGTGCCAGCAGTCGGGACAGTCGATCTTATACGCAGTATTTT
TRBJ1-2 | - | TRBV29-1 | few | CSAEGSNYGYTF | TGCAGCGCAGAGGGGAGTAACTATGGCTACACCTTC
TRBJ2-7 | - | TRBV6-2/TRBV6-3 | once | CASSYEARAHSYEQYF | TGTGCCAGCAGTTACGAAGCGCGGGCCCATTCCTACGAGCAGTACTTC
TRBJ2-7 | TRBD2 | TRBV6-5 | few | CASSYGAAGGREQYF | TGTGCCAGCAGTTACGGGGCAGCGGGGGGTCGAGAGCAGTACTTC
TRBJ1-4 | TRBD1 | TRBV6-4 | - | CASSTETGAEKLFF | TGTGCCAGCAGTACCGAGACAGGGGCCGAAAAACTGTTTTTT
TRBJ2-3 | - | TRBV10-2 | - | CASSDRGGTDTQYF | TGCGCCAGCAGTGACAGGGGCGGGACAGATACGCAGTATTTT
TRBJ2-5 | TRBD1 | TRBV29-1 | - | CSVARTGVTMHETQYF | TGCAGCGTTGCCCGGACAGGGGTCACGATGCATGAGACCCAGTACTTC
TRBJ2-2 | - | TRBV5-1 | - | CASSSLDSTGELFF | TGCGCCAGCAGCTCCCTGGACAGCACCGGGGAGCTGTTTTTT
TRBJ2-7 | - | TRBV2 | - | CASSASLRGVYEQYF | TGTGCCAGCAGCGCATCCCTCCGGGGTGTCTACGAGCAGTACTTC
TRBJ2-7 | - | TRBV18 | - | CASSPRQVLDEQYF | TGTGCCAGCTCACCGCGACAGGTGCTAGACGAGCAGTACTTC
TRBJ2-7 | TRBD2 | TRBV5-1 | - | CASSLRGSAWEQYF | TGCGCCAGCAGCTTGCGCGGGAGCGCTTGGGAGCAGTACTTC
TRBJ1-5 | - | TRBV18 | - | CASSPPTFQGSNQPQHF | TGTGCCAGCTCACCACCGACCTTCCAGGGGAGCAATCAGCCCCAGCATTTT
TRBJ2-2 | TRBD2 | TRBV18 | once | CASSPLGLAGSNTGELFF | TGTGCCAGCTCACCACTTGGACTAGCGGGCTCCAACACCGGGGAGCTGTTTTTT
TRBJ1-1 | TRBD1 | TRBV27 | - | CASSSADRGTEAFF | TGTGCCAGCAGTTCCGCCGACAGGGGCACTGAAGCTTTCTTT
TRBJ2-2 | - | TRBV28 | - | CASTRVNTGELFF | TGTGCCAGCACCAGGGTGAACACCGGGGAGCTGTTTTTT
TRBJ1-6 | - | TRBV11-3 | few | CASSREINSPLHF | TGTGCCAGCAGCAGGGAGATTAATTCACCCCTCCACTTT
TRBJ2-1 | - | TRBV20-1 | - | CSASARRYNEQFF | TGCAGTGCTAGTGCTCGCAGGTACAATGAGCAGTTCTTC
TRBJ2-1 | TRBD2 | TRBV7-9 | few | CASSLASGGDNEQFF | TGTGCCAGCAGCTTAGCTAGCGGGGGGGACAATGAGCAGTTCTTC
TRBJ1-2 | TRBD1 | TRBV12-3/TRBV12-4 | - | CASTPDRGYGYTF | TGTGCCAGCACCCCGGACAGGGGGTATGGCTACACCTTC
TRBJ1-4 | - | TRBV15 | - | CATSRRVGVNEKLFF | TGTGCCACCAGCCGGAGGGTGGGGGTTAATGAAAAACTGTTTTTT
TRBJ2-7 | TRBD1 | TRBV7-9 | - | CASSSNSGRTGVHEQYF | TGTGCCAGCAGCTCCAATAGTGGTCGGACAGGGGTCCACGAGCAGTACTTC
TRBJ1-2 | - | TRBV19 | - | CASSSHPGQGLGYTF | TGTGCCAGTAGTAGCCATCCGGGGCAGGGGCTTGGCTACACCTTC
TRBJ1-4 | - | TRBV19 | - | CASSIGGTTNEKLFF | TGTGCCAGTAGTATAGGCGGGACAACTAATGAAAAACTGTTTTTT
TRBJ2-1 | - | TRBV21-1 | - | CASSKEWGQDPPYNEQFF | TGTGCCAGCAGCAAAGAATGGGGACAGGACCCCCCCTACAATGAGCAGTTCTTC
TRBJ2-7 | TRBD1 | TRBV27 | - | CASSVRGDSSYEQYF | TGTGCCAGCAGTGTTAGAGGGGACAGCTCCTACGAGCAGTACTTC